This T cell receptor beta chain was sequenced for a study of blood T cell repertoires in COVID-19. Overall study context: Sources were T cells, B-cell-depleted T cells, or PBMCs; the material itself was cDNA or gDNA.

The CDR3 has 14 residues. Trimming stripped 1 base from V and 4 bases from J, with 8 bases between. In germline, CDR1 is SGHVS, CDR2 FQNEAQ. TCRdb's copy holds only in-frame clones and misses some; the assay was immunoSEQ multiplex PCR. The repertoire consists of about 220,000 clones, with 85% to 90% occurring once and the leading ten covering 3.5%. The sequence derives from a woman under 30 in a cohort exposed to, infected with or recovered from COVID-19 (not recorded which). The rearrangement uses TRBV7-8 and TRBJ1-5; no definite D call. The source material was PBMCs or T cells enriched from blood (not recorded which). CDR3 DNA: TGTGCCAGCAGCTTAGAACAGAAAAATCAGCCCCAGCATTTT. This translates into CASSLEQKNQPQHF.